This entry describes one T cell receptor beta chain. Its antigen remains undetermined. Per-base quality was not reported, and no clone a single base away is much larger than it. The data stem from a study of cytomegalovirus exposure and HLA in healthy donors listed by TCRdb under 2017. Looking at the study overall: According to an earlier analysis of a few hundred of the donors, 150 million to 200 million T cells yielded 95 million to 140 million unique TCR beta sequences and approximately 300 Gb of sequence data. About 320 gigabases of sequencing data and approximately 85 million unique TCR sequences were included in an early release covering about 620 HLA-typed donors. Of the 398 genotyped donors, over 65% fell in the genetic ancestry cluster associated with self-reported Caucasian donors. The study aimed to test whether cataloging public T cell receptors could reveal signatures of past pathogen exposure. Using immunosequencing, the study profiled T cell repertoires from 500 to 800 subjects and related those repertoires to cytomegalovirus serostatus. Along with the approximately 700-subject first cohort, a separate validation cohort of over a hundred different subjects was used. To predict cytomegalovirus infection status, the study combined high-throughput TCR immunosequencing, statistical association of individual TCRs with disease status, and machine learning. To study patterns of TCR occurrence, a later analysis re-analyzed previously published TCR beta repertoires from 666 donors and added high-resolution HLA genotyping. In the later analysis, no new phenotypic data were used to find candidate immune exposures; instead, reliance was placed on TCR beta sequences and their occurrence across donors. An earlier analysis of some 500 of the donors used high-throughput TCR beta sequencing to judge whether each TCR beta V gene segment behaved as functional or pseudogenic. Donor age, sex, ethnicity and CMV serostatus were compiled alongside the repertoire data. A later genetic analysis took genome-wide SNP genotypes for about three fifths of the roughly 670 donors and used that subset as a discovery cohort. All discovery cohort repertoires had been generated on a single sequencing platform. Class I and class II HLA loci were covered by the typing at four-digit resolution. The number of typed donors differed by locus: about 620-630 for A, B, C, DRB1 and DQB1; approximately 530 for DQA1; some 590 for DPA1; and about 450 for DPB1. About five DR-DQ haplotypes were handled as single units for association and clustering because linkage in the cohort was strong. Among some 410 genotyped donors of the cohort, an average of roughly 230,000 unique TCR beta nucleotide sequences was sequenced per donor, of which roughly 17% were non-productive. Results the study describes overall, beyond this receptor: In a later analysis, most CMV-associated TCR beta chains were found to appear HLA-restricted, with HLA associations seemingly driven largely by CMV exposure. Linkage disequilibrium might explain the correlated functional status among segregating V segments, but an unknown experimental factor could not be ruled out. A later analysis found that HLA-associated TCR beta chains were more clonally expanded and had lower generation probabilities than equally common non-associated chains. According to the authors, the approach could potentially be generalized to other disease states and immunological phenotypes. The study listed 170 or so TCR beta chains as associated with cytomegalovirus. Because some donors lacked HLA typing at each locus, the association tests relied only on the typed subset. The cohort was sequenced for TCR beta chains only, and without alpha or paired-chain data the features that could be detected were limited. Roughly uniform sequencing depth across donors was assumed in presence/absence analyses, although this assumption may not hold. In a later genetic analysis, a missense DCLRE1C variant was associated with V-gene and J-gene trimming of TCR beta chains, and the association was replicated in an independent cohort. Some IMGT-functional V segments, including TRBV6-2 and TRBV6-3, could not be told apart with the 87-base-pair reads, so those segments were excluded. Broadly in line with IMGT annotations, most TCR beta V segments showed up in productive rearrangements about 90% or about 30% of the time in an earlier analysis of 450 to 600 of the donors. A later genetic analysis reported fewer N-insertions in productive TCRs among donors in an Asian-associated ancestry cluster than the approximately 700-donor mean. According to a later analysis, TCR association rates differed among HLA loci, with DRB1 alleles showing the most associated TCRs and HLA-C alleles showing the fewest. In vitro tests confirmed that three of the cytomegalovirus-associated TCR beta chains recognize cytomegalovirus antigens. A further reported finding was that TCR beta sequences accurately predicted the HLA-A and HLA-B alleles for most subjects in the first cohort. A cluster of highly shared sequence variants was judged likely to represent a technical artifact of the sequencing pipeline. Because counts were too low, seventeen rarely observed V segments, including chromosome 9 orphons, were left out of the earlier analysis of about 500 of the donors. CMV serostatus was the only immune exposure information available for the cohort. The classifier was reported to diagnose cytomegalovirus status with high specificity and sensitivity in both the original cohort and the validation cohort. When HLA alleles, especially DR and DQ, strongly co-occurred, TCR associations were difficult to assign to individual alleles. A later analysis reported that several top co-occurrence clusters appeared linked to parvovirus B19, influenza, CMV and Epstein-Barr virus. Across donors, most TCR sequences were observed very rarely, whereas some public TCRs were present in many individuals. Specific HLA alleles were associated with roughly 17,000 TCR beta sequences at a false discovery rate of 0.05 in a later analysis.

The cohort comprised 550 to 700 healthy bone marrow donors. Cohort members were all nominally healthy when sampled, although unrecorded immune exposures were likely present. The donor tested CMV seronegative and was one of the 352 seronegative cohort members. A peripheral blood sample was provided by each donor, and peripheral blood mononuclear cells were used for TCR beta sequencing. The Qiagen DNeasy Blood Extraction Kit was used to extract genomic DNA from the blood cell samples. The protocol used for the library was the immunoSEQ multiplex PCR assay. For the multiplex PCR, a mixture combining 60 forward primers for TCR Vbeta segments and 13 reverse primers for TCR Jbeta segments was used. A multiplex PCR assay on genomic DNA amplified the CDR3 region of rearranged TCR beta genes. Amplified TCR beta libraries were sequenced as 87-base-pair reads on the Illumina HiSeq System. In the authors' own workflow: A later analysis tallied tens of millions of unique TCR beta chains across the 650 to 750 repertoires, and around 9.9 million of those chains were shared by two or more donors. Raw reads were error-corrected and collapsed into unique sequences by a nearest-neighbor algorithm in which closely related sequences were merged to remove PCR and sequencing errors. V, D and J gene segments were assigned by aligning CDR3 sequences to IMGT reference sequences. For a sequence to be retained, a match of at least six nucleotides was required to both a V gene segment and a J gene segment. A rearrangement was called productive if the CDR3 had no stop codons and remained in frame with V and J, and every other rearrangement was called non-productive. Following IMGT convention, CDR3 was defined as the stretch from the second conserved V-encoded cysteine up to the conserved J-encoded phenylalanine. The earlier analysis of about 640 of the donors excluded any sequence lacking an unambiguous match to a single V gene segment. In an earlier analysis of 587 of the donors, a V segment was called functional when productive rearrangements were above 56.7%, and segregating when the standard deviation between donors exceeded 5%. A statistical classification framework was developed to diagnose cytomegalovirus status using the catalog of TCR beta chain sequences. In a later analysis, TCR nucleotide sequences were compared against IMGT/GENE-DB human TR gene sequences so that V and J genes could be assigned. In a later analysis, CDR3 sequences and most-parsimonious VDJ recombination scenarios were assigned using the TCRdist pipeline. In a later analysis, each TCR beta chain was defined by its CDR3 amino acid sequence together with its V-gene family, and reads without a unique V-gene family were excluded. In a later analysis, nearly 600 highly shared, low-generation-probability nucleotide sequences were removed to address suspected cross-contamination and a sequencing artifact. In a later analysis, a clonal expansion index for each public chain was calculated from normalized within-repertoire ranks of inferred template counts. A later analysis computed generation probabilities with a VDJ recombination model fitted to out-of-frame rearrangements, and checked the results against IGoR. A later analysis scored TCR-TCR, TCR-HLA and TCR-CMV co-occurrence with hypergeometric tests, applying a repertoire-size bias correction to TCR pairs. To estimate false discovery rates, a later analysis permuted the HLA or CMV assignments 20 times. In a later analysis, co-occurring TCRs were grouped with DBSCAN, and TCRdist sequence similarity was added when clustering was performed within HLA-allele-positive subsets. Co-occurrence clustering excluded repertoires with fewer than 30,000 or more than 120,000 public chains, plus five with anomalous nucleotide sharing. Here the immuneACCESS table is served through TCRdb, limited to in-frame sequences with V and J called. Missing clones are a known gap in these copies; in checked studies unresolved V genes cover under half, and the rest lacks a known reason. D and trimming were read from the DNA, whereas the V and J calls and clone size are those reported in that table. Recorded for this sample are over 85,000 clones; approximately 78% of them occurred a single time. The ten top clones hold around 1.3% of the sample.

The junction shows trimming of 4 bases on V and 2 bases on J, and the gene matches do not reach 5 bases of it. The CDR3 measures 16 amino acids from cysteine to phenylalanine. The kept DNA is CDR3 alone, 48 bases in frame from the first base. The germline V gene (reference sequence) provides CDR1 MNHNY and CDR2 SVGAGI. The TCR was taken from a woman between 25 and 40 years old in good health and CMV-seronegative. Sequenced material: PBMCs. The rearranged segments are TRBV6-6 and TRBJ2-7; 13 central bases correspond to TRBD2. The CDR3 protein sequence reads: CASSSGLAGEPYEQYF. The DNA reads TGTGCCAGCAGTTCCGGACTAGCGGGAGAACCCTACGAGCAGTACTTC.